This record concerns one T cell receptor beta chain sequence. Its matching antigen is unknown. The data were produced by immunoSEQ multiplex PCR, yet TCRdb's version contains in-frame clones alone and is incomplete. The sample lists about 49,000 clones; almost 90% were seen once. This record comes from a study of PD-1 blockade in classical Hodgkin lymphoma. Time point specified: cycle 4 day 1 (C4D1), after 6 weeks of nivolumab. All the patients suffered relapse after autologous stem cell transplantation, and brentuximab vedotin exposure differed. Best responses fell into complete response, partial response or progressive disease. Germline CDR1 is GTSNPN and CDR2 is SVGIG (reference sequence). Deletions cut 1 base from V and 6 bases from J, with 9 bases between. The CDR3 runs to 12 residues. Study-wide findings and caveats: Researchers reported that CD4+ TCR diversity, though not CD8+, rose significantly by C4D1. Reports described newly diagnosed patients as having lower baseline TCR diversity than healthy donors.

Sequenced here: peripheral blood mononuclear cells (PBMCs), sampled before the fourth cycle of nivolumab. This chain connects TRBV30 to TRBJ1-2; a weak D match, TRBD1 (5 bases). This sequence was found in a human donor with classical Hodgkin lymphoma. In DNA form, the CDR3 reads TGTGCCTGGAGTGCCCGGGACCATGGCTACACCTTC. Translating it yields CAWSARDHGYTF. Together with reference TRBV30 and TRBJ1-2, the CDR3 gives the full variable domain: SQTIHQWPATLVQPVGSPLSLECTVEGTSNPNLYWYRQAAGRGLQLLFYSVGIGQISSEVPQNLSASRPQDRQFILSSKKLLLSDSGFYLCAWSARDHGYTFGSGTRLTVV.